The present TCR beta chain was sequenced within a study of pediatric ulcerative colitis. The germline CDR1 and CDR2 sequences are MNHNS and SASEGT. The V end was cut by 4 bases, the J end by 4 bases, with 11 bases between. The CDR3 is 14 amino acids. Only in-frame clones appear in the TCRdb table, and some are missing; sequencing was by immunoSEQ multiplex PCR. The sample consists of over 30,000 clones, roughly 77% of them appearing once. General study points: Repertoires came from total lymphocyte DNA, so rare subsets like regulatory T cells may be missed. A couple of rectal clonotypes were found only in ulcerative colitis patients, all of them. In rectum, acute severe colitis had expanded clones and less diversity.

During colonoscopy, one to two rectal pinch biopsies were collected. As regards this clone: The target antigen is unknown.

The V and J genes are TRBV6-1 and TRBJ1-3, with D hard to call. Sequenced sample: gut tissue. The sequence was collected from a boy aged 5-17 years with mild ulcerative colitis. Written as DNA, the CDR3 is TGTGCCAGCAGTGTACGGGGTACAGGAAACACCATATATTTT. This codes for CASSVRGTGNTIYF.